This T cell receptor beta chain stems from a study of T cells expressing NK-cell markers. Study-level information: It was sorted CD3+CD56-NKG2C+, CD3+CD56+NKG2C- and CD3+CD56+NKG2C+ T cells that provided the TCR beta repertoires. Seven donors tested HCMV-seropositive and one tested seronegative among the eight sequenced.

TCRdb derives one entry per CDR3 protein from the 5' RACE reads, leaving out DNA. This sample's table has about 260,000 distinct CDR3 sequences. Germline CDR1 and CDR2: DFQATT and SNEGSKA (reference sequence). The CDR3 loop spans 15 amino acids. The chain is built from TRBV20-1 and TRBJ2-7; TCRdb designates TRBD2, a call that cannot be tested without DNA. The sequencing input was blood T cells: a sorted CD56 or NKG2C T cell subset, CD4+ or CD8+ T cells, or bulk PBMC T cells (not recorded which). The source is a woman between 18 and 75 years old in good health. CDR3 loop: CSARGPTGSSYEQYF.